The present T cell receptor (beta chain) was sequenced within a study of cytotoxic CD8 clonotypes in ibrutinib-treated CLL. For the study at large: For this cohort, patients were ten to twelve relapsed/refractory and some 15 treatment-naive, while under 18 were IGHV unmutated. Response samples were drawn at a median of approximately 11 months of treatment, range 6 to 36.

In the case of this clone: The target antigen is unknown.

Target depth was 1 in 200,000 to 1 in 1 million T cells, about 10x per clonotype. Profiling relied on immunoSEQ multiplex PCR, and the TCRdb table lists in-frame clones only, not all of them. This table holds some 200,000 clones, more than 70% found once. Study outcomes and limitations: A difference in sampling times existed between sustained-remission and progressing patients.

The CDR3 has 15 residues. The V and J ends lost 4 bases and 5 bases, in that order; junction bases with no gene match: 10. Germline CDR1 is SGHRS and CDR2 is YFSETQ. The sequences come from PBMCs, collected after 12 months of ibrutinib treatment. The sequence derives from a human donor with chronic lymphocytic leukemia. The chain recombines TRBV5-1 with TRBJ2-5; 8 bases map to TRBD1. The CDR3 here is CASSQPRGLRETQYF. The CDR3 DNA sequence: TGCGCCAGCAGCCAACCCAGGGGGCTGAGGGAGACCCAGTACTTC.